This T cell receptor (beta chain) came from a study of T-cell memory formation after mild COVID-19 listed by TCRdb under 2021. Regarding the study in general: TCR sequence clusters from the two donors were found to be largely donor specific. T-cell clones expanding and contracting after mild COVID-19 in a couple of donors were tracked by longitudinal TCRalpha and TCRbeta repertoire sequencing. Two young, previously healthy adult volunteers, one female and one male, were included in the cohort.

To note about this clonotype: Which antigen it targets is not known. Qualities for individual bases were not recorded, and no much larger clone is one base off.

The germline V gene encodes CDR1 MNHEY and CDR2 SVGAGI. V has 0 bases trimmed and J has 2 bases trimmed; junction bases matching no gene number 6. Its CDR3 holds 17 amino acids, cysteine through phenylalanine. The only DNA kept is the CDR3, 51 bases in frame from the first base. Sequencing relied on an Illumina NovaSeq 6000. cDNA libraries for TCRalpha and TCRbeta were prepared by 5'RACE using constant-segment primers, with sample barcodes and unique molecular identifiers added. RNA was extracted from every sample with Trizol reagent. The libraries were amplified in two PCR steps, and the second step added a second sample barcode and Illumina TruSeq adapters. Libraries were sequenced on an Illumina NovaSeq with 2 x 150 bp paired-end reads. On the authors' methods: With migec v1.2.7, reads were demultiplexed and then collapsed into UMI-guided consensus sequences. Using mixcr v2.1.11, UMI consensuses were aligned to TRA and TRB V and J templates and then assembled into clonotypes. A clonotype was counted as expanded or contracted only when both edgeR and NoisET called the clonotype significant, with the noise models trained on biological replicates. For edgeR calls, a false discovery rate-adjusted p below 0.01 and a log2 fold-change threshold of 1 were applied. As an exploratory analysis of dynamics, PCA with hierarchical clustering was applied to max-normalized trajectories of the 1000 most abundant clonotypes. Separately sequenced CD4+ and CD8+ repertoires were used to assign the CD4 or CD8 phenotype of responding clones. Starting from the raw public reads, TCRdb applied fastp trimming at Q25, assembled clones with MiXCR and retained in-frame beta chains. Each CDR3 protein gets just one entry, which takes the most common genes and DNA from the rows behind it. For this entry, the V and J calls and clone size follow TCRdb and not the study's own pipeline. The sample includes 200,000 to 250,000 distinct CDR3 sequences, with 9.5% observed a single time. The ten largest clonotypes hold roughly 4% of the sample.

Overall study results and their limits: Only a couple of mild cases were covered by the study, and larger cohorts that include severe cases with pre-infection samples were considered necessary. Some responding clones were detected in pre-infection memory, which suggested that pre-existing cross-reactive memory T cells had joined the SARS-CoV-2 response. Contracting CD4+ clones turned up mainly in the CM and EM memory subsets, whereas EMRA was where CD8+ clones were enriched. Balanced CD4/CD8 phenotypes were observed for clones contracting from day 15 to 85, whereas a bias towards CD4+ was observed for a second wave of clones expanding from day 15 to 37. The second-wave clones that peaked on day 37 were not confirmed to be SARS-CoV-2 specific.

Ficoll-Paque density gradient centrifugation was used to isolate PBMCs. This receptor was obtained from a man in his late teens or twenties who had mild COVID-19 (a few samples of this study predate the infection). The sample titles of this study are shuffled in the database, so cell type and time point are left out; the donor was told from shared clones. Sequenced input: PBMCs or a T cell subset sorted from them (not recorded which). The chain links TRBV6-5 with TRBJ2-1; the junction holds 8 bases that match TRBD2. The CDR3 in this case is CASSYSYRAGAYNEQFF. The sequenced DNA: TGTGCCAGCAGTTACTCGTACAGAGCGGGAGCCTACAATGAGCAGTTCTTC.